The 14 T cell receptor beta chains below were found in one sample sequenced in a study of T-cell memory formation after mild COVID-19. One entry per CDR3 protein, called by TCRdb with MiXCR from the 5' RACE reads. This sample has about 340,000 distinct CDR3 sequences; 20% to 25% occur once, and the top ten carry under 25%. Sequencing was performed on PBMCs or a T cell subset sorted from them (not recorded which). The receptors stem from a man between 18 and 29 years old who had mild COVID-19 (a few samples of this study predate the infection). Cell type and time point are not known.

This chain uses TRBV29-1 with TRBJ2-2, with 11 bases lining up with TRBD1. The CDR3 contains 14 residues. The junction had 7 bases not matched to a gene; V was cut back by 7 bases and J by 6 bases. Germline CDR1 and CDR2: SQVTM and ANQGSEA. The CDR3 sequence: CSAPGQGASGELFF. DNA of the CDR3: TGCAGCGCCCCAGGACAGGGGGCTTCCGGGGAGCTGTTTTTT.

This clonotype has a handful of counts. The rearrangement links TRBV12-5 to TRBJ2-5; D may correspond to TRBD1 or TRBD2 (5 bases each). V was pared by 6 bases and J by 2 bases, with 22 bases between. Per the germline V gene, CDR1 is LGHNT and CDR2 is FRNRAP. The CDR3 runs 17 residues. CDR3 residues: CASGHRSGQRGQETQYF. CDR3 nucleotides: TGTGCTAGTGGCCACCGGTCGGGGCAGAGGGGACAAGAGACCCAGTACTTC.

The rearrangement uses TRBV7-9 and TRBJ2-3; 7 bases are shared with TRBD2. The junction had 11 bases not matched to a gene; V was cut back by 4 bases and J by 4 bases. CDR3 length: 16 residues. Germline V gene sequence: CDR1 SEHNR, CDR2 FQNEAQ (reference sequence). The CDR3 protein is CASSSLAGVSPDTQYF. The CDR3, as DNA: TGTGCCAGCAGCTCCCTCGCGGGGGTCAGTCCAGATACGCAGTATTTT.

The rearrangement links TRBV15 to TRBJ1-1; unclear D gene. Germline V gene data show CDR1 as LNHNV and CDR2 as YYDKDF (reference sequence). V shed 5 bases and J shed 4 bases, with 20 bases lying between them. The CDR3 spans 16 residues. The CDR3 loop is CATSSSRLPDRTEAFF. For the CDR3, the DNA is TGTGCCACCAGCTCATCCCGACTACCTGATCGCACTGAAGCTTTCTTT.

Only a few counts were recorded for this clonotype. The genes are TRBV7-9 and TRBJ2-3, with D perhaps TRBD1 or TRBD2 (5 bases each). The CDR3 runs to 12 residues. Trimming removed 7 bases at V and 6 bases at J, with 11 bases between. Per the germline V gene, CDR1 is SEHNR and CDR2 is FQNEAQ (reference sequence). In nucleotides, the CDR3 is TGTGCCAGCAAAAGGGACGCGGATACGCAGTATTTT. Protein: CASKRDADTQYF. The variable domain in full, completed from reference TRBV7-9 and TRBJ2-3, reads DTGVSQNPRHKITKRGQNVTFRCDPISEHNRLYWYRQTLGQGPEFLTYFQNEAQLEKSRLLSDRFSAERPKGSFSTLEIQRTEQGDSAMYLCASKRDADTQYFGPGTRLTVL.

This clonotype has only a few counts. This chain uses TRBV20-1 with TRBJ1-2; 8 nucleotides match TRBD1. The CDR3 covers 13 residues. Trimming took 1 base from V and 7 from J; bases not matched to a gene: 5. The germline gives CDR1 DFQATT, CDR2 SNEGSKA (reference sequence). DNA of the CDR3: TGCAGTGCTAGAGGCTCAGGGGGCGGTGGCTACACCTTC. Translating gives CSARGSGGGGYTF.

The CDR3 coding sequence is TGCGCCAGCAGCCGGGGACAGGAGCCAGATACGCAGTATTTT. Its protein product is CASSRGQEPDTQYF. The chain is built from TRBV5-1 and TRBJ2-3; TRBD1 aligns across 8 bases. The germline CDR1 and CDR2 sequences are SGHRS and YFSETQ. V was pared by 4 bases and J by 4 bases, with 5 bases of the junction left unmatched. The CDR3 is made up of 14 amino acids.

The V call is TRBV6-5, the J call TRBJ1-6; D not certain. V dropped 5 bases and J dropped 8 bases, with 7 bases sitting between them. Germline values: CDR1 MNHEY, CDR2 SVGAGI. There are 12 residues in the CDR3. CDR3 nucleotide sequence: TGTGCCAGCAGTCTAACAGATTCACCCCTCCACTTT. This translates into CASSLTDSPLHF.

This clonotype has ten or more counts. The CDR3 loop is CASSYEGGTPGTQYF. CDR3 nucleotide sequence: TGTGCCAGCAGTTACGAAGGGGGAACCCCAGGGACGCAGTATTTT. The chain couples TRBV6-2 or TRBV6-3 to TRBJ2-3, with TRBD1 as a possible D gene (6 bases). The V end lost 2 bases, the J end lost 9 bases, and 18 bases lay between the germline ends. The germline gives CDR1 MNHEY, CDR2 SVGEGT. There are 15 residues in the CDR3.

The CDR3 nucleotides are TGTGCCAGCAAGGGGGGCGTCAGCCAAGAGACCCAGTACTTC. The encoded protein is CASKGGVSQETQYF. The chain joins TRBV6-5 to TRBJ2-5, with D perhaps assigned TRBD1 or TRBD2 (6 bases each). This CDR3 comprises 14 residues. V lost 7 bases to trimming and J lost 1 base, with 13 bases between them. Germline V lookup: CDR1 MNHEY, CDR2 SVGAGI.

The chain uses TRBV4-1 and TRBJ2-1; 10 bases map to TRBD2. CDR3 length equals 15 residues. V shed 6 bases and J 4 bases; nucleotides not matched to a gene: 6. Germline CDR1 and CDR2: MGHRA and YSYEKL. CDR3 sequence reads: CASREGLAVYNEQFF. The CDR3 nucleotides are TGCGCCAGCAGGGAAGGACTAGCGGTTTACAATGAGCAGTTCTTC.

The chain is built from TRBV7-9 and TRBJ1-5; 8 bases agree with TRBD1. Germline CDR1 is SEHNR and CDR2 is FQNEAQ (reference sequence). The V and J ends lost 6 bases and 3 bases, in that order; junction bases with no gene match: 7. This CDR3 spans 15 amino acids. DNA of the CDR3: TGTGCCAGCAGTCATCAGGGGGCACACAATCAGCCCCAGCATTTT. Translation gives CASSHQGAHNQPQHF. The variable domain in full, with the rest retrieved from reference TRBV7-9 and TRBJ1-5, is DTGVSQNPRHKITKRGQNVTFRCDPISEHNRLYWYRQTLGQGPEFLTYFQNEAQLEKSRLLSDRFSAERPKGSFSTLEIQRTEQGDSAMYLCASSHQGAHNQPQHFGDGTRLSIL.

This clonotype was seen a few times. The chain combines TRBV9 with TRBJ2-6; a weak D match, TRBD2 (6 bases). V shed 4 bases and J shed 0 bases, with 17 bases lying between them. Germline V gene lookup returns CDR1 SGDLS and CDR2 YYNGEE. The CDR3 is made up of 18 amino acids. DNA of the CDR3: TGTGCCAGCAGCTTTTCGGGACGGAGGGTCTCTGGGGCCAACGTCCTGACTTTC. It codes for CASSFSGRRVSGANVLTF.

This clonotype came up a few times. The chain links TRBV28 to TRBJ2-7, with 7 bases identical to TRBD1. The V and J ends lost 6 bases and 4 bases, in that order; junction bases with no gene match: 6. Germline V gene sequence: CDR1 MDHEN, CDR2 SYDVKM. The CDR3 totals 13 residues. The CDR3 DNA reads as TGTGCCAGCAGAAAGACAGGGTTTTACGAGCAGTACGTC. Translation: CASRKTGFYEQYV.